These 9 T cell receptor beta chains were all obtained from the same sample, sequenced in a study of T cell responses to AZD1222 COVID-19 vaccine. Some clones are missing from TCRdb's copy, which holds only in-frame ones; the method was immunoSEQ multiplex PCR. The sample records some 86,000 clones, about 91% being singletons. The sample in question was peripheral blood, obtained on day 0 of AZD1222 vaccination. The receptor set was obtained from an adult in good health.

J is TRBJ1-1 and V is TRBV4-3; D not certain. The germline CDR1 and CDR2 sequences are LGHNA and YSLEER. The V gene lost 0 bases and the J gene lost 5 bases, with 10 bases spanning the gap. CDR3 size: 14 residues. The CDR3 DNA sequence: TGCGCCAGCAGCCAAGAGGGAGGTGGGACTGAAGCTTTCTTT. Amino acids: CASSQEGGGTEAFF.

Written as DNA, the CDR3 is TGTGCCAGCTCACCGGGAACGGGACAGGGGAGGACTGAAGCTTTCTTT. Translated: CASSPGTGQGRTEAFF. The chain is built from TRBV18 and TRBJ1-1; 10 bases map to TRBD1. Trimming removed 3 bases from V and 5 bases from J; junction bases left unmatched: 9. The CDR3 is 16 amino acids. The germline V gene has CDR1 KGHSH and CDR2 LQKENI.

The V and J genes are TRBV2 and TRBJ1-1; D is unclear. The V gene lost 4 bases and the J gene lost 6 bases, with 12 bases spanning the gap. This CDR3 comprises 13 residues. CDR1 SNHLY and CDR2 FYNNEI come from the germline V gene. The CDR3 is CASSAGVSPEAFF. CDR3 nucleotides: TGTGCCAGCAGTGCCGGAGTTTCCCCTGAAGCTTTCTTT.

The chain joins TRBV2 to TRBJ2-2; possible D gene TRBD2, 5 bases. Trimming took off 6 bases at V and 1 base at J, with 12 bases between the two ends. This CDR3 contains 15 residues. CDR1 is SNHLY and CDR2 is FYNNEI in the germline V gene. CDR3: CASRAAERNTGELFF. The CDR3 DNA reads as TGTGCCAGCAGGGCAGCGGAAAGGAACACCGGGGAGCTGTTTTTT.

This chain uses TRBV6-2 or TRBV6-3 with TRBJ2-5, with D possibly matching TRBD2 (5 bases). CDR1 is MNHEY and CDR2 is SVGEGT in the germline V gene. This CDR3 contains 11 residues. Trimming removed 5 bases at V and 5 bases at J, with 6 bases between. The CDR3 bases are TGTGCCAGCAGTAAGCGGGAGACCCAGTACTTC. Translation gives CASSKRETQYF.

The chain is built from TRBV12-3 or TRBV12-4 and TRBJ1-3; D uncertain. V was cut by 9 bases and J by 0 bases, with 6 bases left in between. The CDR3 runs to 12 residues. In DNA, the CDR3 is TGTGCCAGTACAGTCTCTGGAAACACCATATATTTT. The encoded protein is CASTVSGNTIYF.

This clone was seen only once. CDR3 in amino acids: CASSLDPSSGISYNEQFF. CDR3 DNA: TGTGCCAGCAGCTTGGACCCGTCTAGCGGGATCTCCTACAATGAGCAGTTCTTC. The chain carries TRBV5-4 and TRBJ2-1; 9 bases match TRBD2. The length of the CDR3 is 18 residues. Germline CDR1 SGHNT, CDR2 YYREEE (reference sequence). The trim removed 0 bases at V and 0 bases at J, leaving 7 bases unmatched.

This clone was seen more than once but under ten times. The chain combines TRBV6-1 with TRBJ1-5; 8 nucleotides match TRBD1. Germline CDR1 and CDR2: MNHNS and SASEGT. The CDR3 is 17 residues long. V shed 1 base, J shed 9 bases, and the junction held 14 bases outside the gene matches. Here the CDR3 reads CASSEGPRTGLSGPQHF. CDR3 bases: TGTGCCAGCAGTGAAGGTCCTAGGACAGGGCTGTCAGGGCCCCAGCATTTT.

The genes are TRBV4-3 and TRBJ2-1; 11 bases map to TRBD1. The CDR3 is 16 amino acids. Per the germline V gene, CDR1 is LGHNA and CDR2 is YSLEER. V gave up 3 bases and J gave up 7 bases; unmatched junction bases: 8. This chain's CDR3 is CASSQSPGQGANEQFF. The CDR3 DNA reads as TGCGCCAGCAGCCAGTCCCCCGGACAGGGGGCTAATGAGCAGTTCTTC.